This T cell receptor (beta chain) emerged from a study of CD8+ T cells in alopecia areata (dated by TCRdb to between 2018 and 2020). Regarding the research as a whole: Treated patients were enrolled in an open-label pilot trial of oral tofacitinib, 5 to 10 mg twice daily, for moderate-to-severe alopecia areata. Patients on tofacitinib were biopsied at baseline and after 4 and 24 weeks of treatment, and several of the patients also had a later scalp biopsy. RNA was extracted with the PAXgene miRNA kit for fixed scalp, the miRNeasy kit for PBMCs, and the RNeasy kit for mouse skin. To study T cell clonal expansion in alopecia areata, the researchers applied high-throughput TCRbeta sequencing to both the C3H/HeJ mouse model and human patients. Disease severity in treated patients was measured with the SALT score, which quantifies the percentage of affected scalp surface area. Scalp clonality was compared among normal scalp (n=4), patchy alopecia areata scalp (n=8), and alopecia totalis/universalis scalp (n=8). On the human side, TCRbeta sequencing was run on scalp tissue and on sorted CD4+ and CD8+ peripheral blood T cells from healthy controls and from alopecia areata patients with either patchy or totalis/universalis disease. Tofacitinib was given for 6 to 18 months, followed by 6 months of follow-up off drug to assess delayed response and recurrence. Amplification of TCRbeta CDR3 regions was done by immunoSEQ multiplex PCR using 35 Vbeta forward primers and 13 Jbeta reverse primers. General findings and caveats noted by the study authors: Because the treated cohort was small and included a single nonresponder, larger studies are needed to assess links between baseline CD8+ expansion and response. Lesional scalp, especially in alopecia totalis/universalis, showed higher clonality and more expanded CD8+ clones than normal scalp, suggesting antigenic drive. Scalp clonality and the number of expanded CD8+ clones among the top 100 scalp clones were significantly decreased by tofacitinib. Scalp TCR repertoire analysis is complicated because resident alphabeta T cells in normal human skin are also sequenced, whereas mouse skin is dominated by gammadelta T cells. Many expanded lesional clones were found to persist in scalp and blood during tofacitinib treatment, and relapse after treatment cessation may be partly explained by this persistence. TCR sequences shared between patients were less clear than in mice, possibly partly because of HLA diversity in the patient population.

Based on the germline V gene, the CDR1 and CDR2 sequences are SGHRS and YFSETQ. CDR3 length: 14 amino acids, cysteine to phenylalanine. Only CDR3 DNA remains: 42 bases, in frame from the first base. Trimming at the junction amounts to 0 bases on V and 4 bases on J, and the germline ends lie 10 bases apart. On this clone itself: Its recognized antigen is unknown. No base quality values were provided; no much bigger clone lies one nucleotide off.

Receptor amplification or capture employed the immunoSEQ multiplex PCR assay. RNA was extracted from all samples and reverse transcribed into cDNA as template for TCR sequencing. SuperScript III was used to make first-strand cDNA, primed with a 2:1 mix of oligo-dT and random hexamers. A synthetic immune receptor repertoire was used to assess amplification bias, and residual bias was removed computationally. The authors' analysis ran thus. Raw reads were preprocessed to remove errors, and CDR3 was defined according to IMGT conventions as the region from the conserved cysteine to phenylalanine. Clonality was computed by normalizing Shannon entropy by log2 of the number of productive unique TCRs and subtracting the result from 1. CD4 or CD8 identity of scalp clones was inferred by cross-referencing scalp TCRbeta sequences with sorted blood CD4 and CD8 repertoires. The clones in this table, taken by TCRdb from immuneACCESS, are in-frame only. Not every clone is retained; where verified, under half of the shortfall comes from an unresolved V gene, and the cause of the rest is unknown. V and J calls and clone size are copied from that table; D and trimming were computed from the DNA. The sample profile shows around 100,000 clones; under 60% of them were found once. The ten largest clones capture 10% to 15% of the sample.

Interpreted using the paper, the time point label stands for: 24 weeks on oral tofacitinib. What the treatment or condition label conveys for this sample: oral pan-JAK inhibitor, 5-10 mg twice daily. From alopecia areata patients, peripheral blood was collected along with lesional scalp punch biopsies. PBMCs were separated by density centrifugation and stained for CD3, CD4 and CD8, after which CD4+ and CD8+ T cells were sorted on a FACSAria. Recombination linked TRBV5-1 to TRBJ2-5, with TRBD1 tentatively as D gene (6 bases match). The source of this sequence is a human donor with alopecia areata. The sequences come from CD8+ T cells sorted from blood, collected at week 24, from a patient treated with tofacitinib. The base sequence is TGCGCCAGCAGCTTGGAGGACAGCGGAGAGACCCAGTACTTC. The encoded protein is CASSLEDSGETQYF.